This T cell receptor (beta chain) was captured by sequencing in a study of PD-L1 blockade in urothelial cancer. On the study more broadly: About nine tenths of the roughly 29 patients were men who had bladder-origin urothelial cancer. Patients' histories included 0 to 3 prior chemotherapy regimens.

The CDR3 is 13 residues long. CDR1 is SGDLS and CDR2 is YYNGEE in the germline V gene. V gave up 2 bases and J gave up 6 bases, with 11 bases separating them. Time point here: pretreatment peripheral blood. Every PCR got spiked synthetic TCR analog templates. Using immunoSEQ multiplex PCR, the repertoire was profiled, and TCRdb retains in-frame clones only, with some absent. The sample includes tens of thousands of clones, around 86% of them seen just once. The chain employs TRBV9 and TRBJ1-2; tentative D call: TRBD1 (6 bases). The sequence derives from a man aged 50-60 years with urothelial cancer. Sequenced material: PBMCs, taken around atezolizumab (anti-PD-L1) treatment. Here the CDR3 reads CASSVRDTNGYTF. For the CDR3, the DNA is TGTGCCAGCAGCGTCCGGGACACCAATGGCTACACCTTC.